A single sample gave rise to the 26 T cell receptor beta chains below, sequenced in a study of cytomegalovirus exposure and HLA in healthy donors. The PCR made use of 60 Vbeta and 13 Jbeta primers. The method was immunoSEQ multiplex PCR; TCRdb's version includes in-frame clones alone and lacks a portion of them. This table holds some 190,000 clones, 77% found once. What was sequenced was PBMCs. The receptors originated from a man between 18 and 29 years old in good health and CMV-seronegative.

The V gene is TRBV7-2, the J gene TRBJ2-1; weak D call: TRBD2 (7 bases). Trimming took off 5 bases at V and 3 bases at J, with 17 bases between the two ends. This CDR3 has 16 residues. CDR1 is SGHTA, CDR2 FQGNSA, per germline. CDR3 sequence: CASSAWAGAGYNEQFF. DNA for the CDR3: TGTGCCAGCAGCGCTTGGGCGGGGGCGGGCTACAATGAGCAGTTCTTC.

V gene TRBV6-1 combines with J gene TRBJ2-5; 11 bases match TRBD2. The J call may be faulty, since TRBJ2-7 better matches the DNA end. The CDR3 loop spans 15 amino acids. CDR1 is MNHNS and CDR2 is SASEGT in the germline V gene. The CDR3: CASSESLAGVYEQYF. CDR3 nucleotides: TGTGCCAGCAGTGAATCACTAGCGGGAGTCTACGAGCAGTACTTC.

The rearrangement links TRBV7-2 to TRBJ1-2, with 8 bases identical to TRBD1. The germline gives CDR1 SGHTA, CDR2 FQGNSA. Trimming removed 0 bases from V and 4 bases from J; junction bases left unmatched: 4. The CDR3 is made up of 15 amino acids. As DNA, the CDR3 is TGTGCCAGCAGCTTAGCCGTTGGGACAGGCTATGGCTACACCTTC. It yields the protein CASSLAVGTGYGYTF. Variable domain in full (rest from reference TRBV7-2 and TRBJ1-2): GAGVSQSPSNKVTEKGKDVELRCDPISGHTALYWYRQSLGQGLEFLIYFQGNSAPDKSGLPSDRFSAERTGGSVSTLTIQRTQQEDSAVYLCASSLAVGTGYGYTFGSGTRLTVV.

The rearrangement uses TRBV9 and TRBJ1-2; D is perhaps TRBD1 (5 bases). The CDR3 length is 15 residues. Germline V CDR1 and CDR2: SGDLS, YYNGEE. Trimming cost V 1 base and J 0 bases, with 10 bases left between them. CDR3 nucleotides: TGTGCCAGCAGCGTACTACAGGAAGCTAACTATGGCTACACCTTC. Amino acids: CASSVLQEANYGYTF.

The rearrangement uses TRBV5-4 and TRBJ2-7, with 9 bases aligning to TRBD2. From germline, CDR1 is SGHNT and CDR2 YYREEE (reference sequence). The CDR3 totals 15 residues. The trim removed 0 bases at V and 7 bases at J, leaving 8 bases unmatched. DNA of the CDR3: TGTGCCAGCAGCTTGGTCGCTAGCGGGGCCCTGGAGCAGTACTTC. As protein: CASSLVASGALEQYF.

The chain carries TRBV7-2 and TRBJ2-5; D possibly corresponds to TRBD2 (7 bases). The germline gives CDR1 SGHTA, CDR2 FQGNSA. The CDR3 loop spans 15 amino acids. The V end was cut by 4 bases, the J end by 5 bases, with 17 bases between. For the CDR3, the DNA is TGTGCCAGCAGCTACCTCACGGGGGGCTTCGAGACCCAGTACTTC. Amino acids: CASSYLTGGFETQYF.

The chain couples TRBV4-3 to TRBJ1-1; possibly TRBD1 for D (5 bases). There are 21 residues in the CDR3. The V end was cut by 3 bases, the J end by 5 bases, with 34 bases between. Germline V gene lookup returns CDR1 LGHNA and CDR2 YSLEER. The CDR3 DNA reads TGCGCCAGCAGCCAGGGGCGGTGGTCTGGGCCCGCGACATGGCTACAGACTGAAGCTTTCTTT. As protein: CASSQGRWSGPATWLQTEAFF.

Written as DNA, the CDR3 is TGTGCCAGCAGCTTGTATAGGGGGAGAACGGAGACCCAGTACTTC. This encodes CASSLYRGRTETQYF. The gene calls are TRBV5-4 and TRBJ2-5, with TRBD1 as a possible D gene (6 bases). The CDR3 has 15 residues. Germline CDR1 is SGHNT and CDR2 is YYREEE (reference sequence). V was clipped by 1 base and J by 5 bases, with 15 bases between them.

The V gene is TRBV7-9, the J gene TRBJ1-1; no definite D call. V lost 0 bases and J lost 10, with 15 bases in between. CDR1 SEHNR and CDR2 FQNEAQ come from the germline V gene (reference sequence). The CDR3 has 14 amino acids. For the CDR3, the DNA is TGTGCCAGCAGCTTAGCAAGCTCTTCCGTAAGAGCTTTCTTT. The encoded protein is CASSLASSSVRAFF.

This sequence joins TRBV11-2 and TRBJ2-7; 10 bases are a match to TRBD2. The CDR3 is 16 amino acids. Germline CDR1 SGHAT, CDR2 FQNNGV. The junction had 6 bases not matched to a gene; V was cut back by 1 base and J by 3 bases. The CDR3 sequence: CASSLVPGTSVYEQYF. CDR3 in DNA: TGTGCCAGCAGCTTAGTCCCCGGGACTAGCGTCTACGAGCAGTACTTC.

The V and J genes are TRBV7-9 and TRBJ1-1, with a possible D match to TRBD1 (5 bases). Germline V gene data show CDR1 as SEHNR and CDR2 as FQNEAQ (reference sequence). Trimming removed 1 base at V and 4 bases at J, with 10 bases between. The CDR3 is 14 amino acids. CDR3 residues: CASSLVQGGTEAFF. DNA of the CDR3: TGTGCCAGCAGCTTAGTGCAGGGAGGCACTGAAGCTTTCTTT. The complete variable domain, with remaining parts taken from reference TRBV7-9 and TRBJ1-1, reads DTGVSQNPRHKITKRGQNVTFRCDPISEHNRLYWYRQTLGQGPEFLTYFQNEAQLEKSRLLSDRFSAERPKGSFSTLEIQRTEQGDSAMYLCASSLVQGGTEAFFGQGTRLTVV.

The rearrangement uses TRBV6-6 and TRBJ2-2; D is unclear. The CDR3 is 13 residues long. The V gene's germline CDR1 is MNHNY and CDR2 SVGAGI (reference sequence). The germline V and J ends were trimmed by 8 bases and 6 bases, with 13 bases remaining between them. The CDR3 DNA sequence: TGTGCCAGCCACTATACGGCATCCGGGGAGCTGTTTTTT. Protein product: CASHYTASGELFF.

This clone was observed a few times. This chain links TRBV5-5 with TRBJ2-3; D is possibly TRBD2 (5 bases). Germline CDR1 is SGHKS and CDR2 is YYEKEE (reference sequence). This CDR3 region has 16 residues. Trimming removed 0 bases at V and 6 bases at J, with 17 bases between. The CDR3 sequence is CASSLVTGIVADTQYF. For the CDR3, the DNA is TGTGCCAGCAGCTTGGTTACGGGGATTGTTGCGGATACGCAGTATTTT.

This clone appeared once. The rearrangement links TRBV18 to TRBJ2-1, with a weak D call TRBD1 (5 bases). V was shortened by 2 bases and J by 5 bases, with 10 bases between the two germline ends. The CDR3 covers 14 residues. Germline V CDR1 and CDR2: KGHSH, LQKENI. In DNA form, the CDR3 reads TGTGCCAGCTCACCAACGACAGCCCACAATGAGCAGTTCTTC. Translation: CASSPTTAHNEQFF.

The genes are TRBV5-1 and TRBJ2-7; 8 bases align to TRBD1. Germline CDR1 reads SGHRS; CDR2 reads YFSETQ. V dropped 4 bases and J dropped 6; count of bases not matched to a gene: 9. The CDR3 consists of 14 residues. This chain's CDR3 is CASSGGTGLLEQYF. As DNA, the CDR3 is TGCGCCAGCAGCGGCGGGACAGGACTTCTCGAGCAGTACTTC.

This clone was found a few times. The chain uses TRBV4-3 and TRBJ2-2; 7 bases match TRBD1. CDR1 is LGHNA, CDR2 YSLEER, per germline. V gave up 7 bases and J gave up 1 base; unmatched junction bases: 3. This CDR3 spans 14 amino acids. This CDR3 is CASTRDRNTGELFF. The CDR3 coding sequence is TGCGCCAGCACCCGGGACAGGAACACCGGGGAGCTGTTTTTT.

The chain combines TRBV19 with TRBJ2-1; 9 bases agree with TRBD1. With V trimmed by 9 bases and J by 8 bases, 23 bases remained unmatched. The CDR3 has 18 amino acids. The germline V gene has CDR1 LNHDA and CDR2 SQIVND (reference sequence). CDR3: CASQGQGSYYPASDEQFF. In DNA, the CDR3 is TGTGCCAGCCAAGGACAGGGGTCATATTACCCCGCTTCGGATGAGCAGTTCTTC.

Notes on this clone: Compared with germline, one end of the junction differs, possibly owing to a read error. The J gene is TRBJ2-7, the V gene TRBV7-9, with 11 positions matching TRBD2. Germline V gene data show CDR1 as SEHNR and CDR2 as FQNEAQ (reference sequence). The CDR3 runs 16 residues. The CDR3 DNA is TGTTCCAGCAGCTGGGGACTAGCGGAGGGGGGGAAGGAGCAGTACTTC. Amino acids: CSSSWGLAEGGKEQYF.

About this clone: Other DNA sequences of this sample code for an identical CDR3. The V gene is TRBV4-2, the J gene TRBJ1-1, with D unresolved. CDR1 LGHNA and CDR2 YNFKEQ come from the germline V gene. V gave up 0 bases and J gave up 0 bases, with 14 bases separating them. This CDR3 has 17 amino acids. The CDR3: CASSQDLGQPLNTEAFF. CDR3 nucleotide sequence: TGTGCCAGCAGCCAAGATCTGGGCCAGCCGTTGAACACTGAAGCTTTCTTT.

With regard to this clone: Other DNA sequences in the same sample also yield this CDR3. In DNA, the CDR3 is TGTGCCAGCAGTGAAAGGCAGGGAAATGAGCAGTTCTTC. Its translation is CASSERQGNEQFF. The chain has TRBV6-1 and TRBJ2-1, with D maybe TRBD1 (5 bases). This CDR3 contains 13 residues. Trimming left V 2 bases short and J 7 bases short, with 9 bases between. Germline lookup yields CDR1 MNHNS and CDR2 SASEGT.

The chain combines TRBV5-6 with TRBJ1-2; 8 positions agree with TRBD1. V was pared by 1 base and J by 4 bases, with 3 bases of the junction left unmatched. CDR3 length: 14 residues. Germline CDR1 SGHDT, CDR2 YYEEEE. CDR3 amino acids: CASSLSGGVYGYTF. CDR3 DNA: TGTGCCAGCAGCTTGTCAGGGGGCGTCTATGGCTACACCTTC.

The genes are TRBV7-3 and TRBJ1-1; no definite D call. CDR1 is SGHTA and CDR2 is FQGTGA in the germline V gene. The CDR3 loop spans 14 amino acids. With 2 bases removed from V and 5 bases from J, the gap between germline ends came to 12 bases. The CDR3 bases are TGTGCCAGCAGCTTAGGGCCCGAAAGGACTGAAGCTTTCTTT. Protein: CASSLGPERTEAFF.

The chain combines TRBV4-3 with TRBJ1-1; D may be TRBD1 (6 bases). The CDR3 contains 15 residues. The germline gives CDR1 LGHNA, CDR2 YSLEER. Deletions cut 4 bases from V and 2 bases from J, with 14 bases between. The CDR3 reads CASSLLQGGNTEAFF. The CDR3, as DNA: TGCGCCAGCAGCCTCCTTCAAGGGGGTAACACTGAAGCTTTCTTT.

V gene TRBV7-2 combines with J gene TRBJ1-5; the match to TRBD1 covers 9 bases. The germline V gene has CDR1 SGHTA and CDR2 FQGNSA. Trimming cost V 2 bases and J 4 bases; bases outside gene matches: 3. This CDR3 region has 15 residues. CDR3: CASSLQTGGNQPQHF. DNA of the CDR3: TGTGCCAGCAGCTTACAGACAGGGGGTAATCAGCCCCAGCATTTT.

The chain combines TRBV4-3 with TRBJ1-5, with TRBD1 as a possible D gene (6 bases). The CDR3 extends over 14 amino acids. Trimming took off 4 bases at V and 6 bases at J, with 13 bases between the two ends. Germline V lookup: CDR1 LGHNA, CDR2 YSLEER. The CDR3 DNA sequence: TGCGCCAGCAGCCGAGGGAGGGGGAGTCAGCCCCAGCATTTT. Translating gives CASSRGRGSQPQHF.

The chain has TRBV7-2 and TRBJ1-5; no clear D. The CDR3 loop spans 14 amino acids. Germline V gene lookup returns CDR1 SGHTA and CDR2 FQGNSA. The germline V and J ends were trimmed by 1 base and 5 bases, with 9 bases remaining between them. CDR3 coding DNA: TGTGCCAGCAGCTTAGTCGGGTTAGATCAGCCCCAGCATTTT. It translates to CASSLVGLDQPQHF.